Only a few counts were recorded for the clone carrying this T cell receptor (beta chain). Different DNA sequences within this sample yield the same CDR3. The record originates from a study of blood T cell repertoires in COVID-19. The wider study: The analysed material was cDNA or gDNA that came from T cells, B-cell-depleted T cells, or PBMCs.

Profiled with immunoSEQ multiplex PCR; TCRdb holds only in-frame clones, not every one. In the table there are about 260,000 clones, 83% of which are singletons. Germline lookup yields CDR1 SGHTA and CDR2 FQGNSA. This CDR3 comprises 15 residues. V shed 5 bases and J shed 2 bases, with 14 bases lying between them. The receptor's source is a woman aged 45-65 years who had recovered from COVID-19. The rearrangement joins TRBV7-2 to TRBJ2-3; D ambiguous. The sample was peripheral blood. The CDR3 region has the DNA TGTGCCAGCAGCCTAGGGCAGTCTTTCACAGATACGCAGTATTTT. It translates to CASSLGQSFTDTQYF.